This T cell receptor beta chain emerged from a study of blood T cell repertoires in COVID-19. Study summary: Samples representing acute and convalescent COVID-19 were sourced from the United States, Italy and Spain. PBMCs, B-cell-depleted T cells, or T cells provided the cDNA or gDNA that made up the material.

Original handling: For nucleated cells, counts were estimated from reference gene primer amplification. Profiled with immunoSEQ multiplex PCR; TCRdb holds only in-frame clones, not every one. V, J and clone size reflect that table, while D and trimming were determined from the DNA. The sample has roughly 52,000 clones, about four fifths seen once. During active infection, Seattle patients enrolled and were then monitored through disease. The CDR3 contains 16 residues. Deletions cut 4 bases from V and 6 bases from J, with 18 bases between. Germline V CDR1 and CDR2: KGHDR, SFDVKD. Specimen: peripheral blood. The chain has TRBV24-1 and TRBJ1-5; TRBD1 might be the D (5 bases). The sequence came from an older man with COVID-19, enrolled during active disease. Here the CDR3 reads CATSEAGEGPGQPQHF. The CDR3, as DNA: TGTGCCACCAGTGAAGCGGGGGAGGGTCCGGGTCAGCCCCAGCATTTT.